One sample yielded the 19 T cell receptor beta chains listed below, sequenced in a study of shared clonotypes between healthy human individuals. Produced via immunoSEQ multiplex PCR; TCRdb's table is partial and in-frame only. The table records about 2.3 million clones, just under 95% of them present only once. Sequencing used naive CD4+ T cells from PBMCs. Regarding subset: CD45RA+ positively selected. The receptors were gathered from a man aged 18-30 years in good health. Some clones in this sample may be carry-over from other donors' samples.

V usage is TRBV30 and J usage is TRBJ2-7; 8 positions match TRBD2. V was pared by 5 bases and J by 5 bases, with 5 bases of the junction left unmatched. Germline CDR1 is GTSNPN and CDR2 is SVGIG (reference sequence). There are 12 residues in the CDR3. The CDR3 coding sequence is TGTGCCTGGGGCTCCGGGGGGGACGAGCAGTACTTC. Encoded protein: CAWGSGGDEQYF.

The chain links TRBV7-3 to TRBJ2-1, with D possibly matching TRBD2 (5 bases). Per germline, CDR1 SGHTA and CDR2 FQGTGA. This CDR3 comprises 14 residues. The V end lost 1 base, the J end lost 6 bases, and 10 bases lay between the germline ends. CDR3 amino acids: CASSLRRRGNEQFF. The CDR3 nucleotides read TGTGCCAGCAGCTTAAGACGACGGGGCAATGAGCAGTTCTTC.

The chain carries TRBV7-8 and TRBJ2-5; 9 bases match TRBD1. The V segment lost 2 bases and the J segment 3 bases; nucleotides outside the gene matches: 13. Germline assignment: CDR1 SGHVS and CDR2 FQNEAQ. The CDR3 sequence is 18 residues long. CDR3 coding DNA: TGTGCCAGCAGCTTATTCGGGACAGGGCAAAATCGGGAAGAGACCCAGTACTTC. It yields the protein CASSLFGTGQNREETQYF.

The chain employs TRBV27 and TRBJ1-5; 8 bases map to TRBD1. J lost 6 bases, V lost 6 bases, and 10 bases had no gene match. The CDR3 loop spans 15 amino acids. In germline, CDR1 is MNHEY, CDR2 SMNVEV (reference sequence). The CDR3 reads CASRGQASLRQPQHF. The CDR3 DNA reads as TGTGCCAGCAGGGGACAGGCGTCTTTACGTCAGCCCCAGCATTTT.

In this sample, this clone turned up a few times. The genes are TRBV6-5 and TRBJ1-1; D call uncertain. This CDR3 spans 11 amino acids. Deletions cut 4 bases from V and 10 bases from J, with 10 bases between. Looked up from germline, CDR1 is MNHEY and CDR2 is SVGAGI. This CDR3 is CASSFSGVAFF. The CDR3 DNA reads TGTGCCAGCAGTTTTTCAGGTGTAGCTTTCTTT.

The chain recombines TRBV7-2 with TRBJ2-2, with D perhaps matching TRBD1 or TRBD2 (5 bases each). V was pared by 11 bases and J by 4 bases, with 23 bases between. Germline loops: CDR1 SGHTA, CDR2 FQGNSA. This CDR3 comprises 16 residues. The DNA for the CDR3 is TGTGCCGGAAAAGGGGTCTTCGGGGCTATCACCGGGGAGCTGTTTTTT. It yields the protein CAGKGVFGAITGELFF.

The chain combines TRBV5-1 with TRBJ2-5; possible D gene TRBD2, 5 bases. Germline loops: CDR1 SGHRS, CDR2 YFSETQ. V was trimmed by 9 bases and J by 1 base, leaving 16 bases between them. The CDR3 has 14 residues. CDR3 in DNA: TGCGCCACCCGGCGGTCGGGAACCCAAGAGACCCAGTACTTC. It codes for CATRRSGTQETQYF.

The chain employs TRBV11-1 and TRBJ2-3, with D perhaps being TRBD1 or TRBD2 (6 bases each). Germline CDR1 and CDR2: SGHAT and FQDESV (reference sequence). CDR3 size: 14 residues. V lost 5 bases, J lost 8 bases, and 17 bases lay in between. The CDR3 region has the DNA TGTGCCAGCAGCCCCCACAGGGAAGCGGGTACGCAGTATTTT. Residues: CASSPHREAGTQYF.

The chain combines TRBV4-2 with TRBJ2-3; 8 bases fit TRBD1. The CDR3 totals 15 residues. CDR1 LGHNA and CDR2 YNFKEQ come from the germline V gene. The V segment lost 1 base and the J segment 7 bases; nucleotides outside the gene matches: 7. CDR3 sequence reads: CASSQVGQGGHTQYF. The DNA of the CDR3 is TGTGCCAGCAGCCAAGTCGGACAGGGCGGGCATACGCAGTATTTT.

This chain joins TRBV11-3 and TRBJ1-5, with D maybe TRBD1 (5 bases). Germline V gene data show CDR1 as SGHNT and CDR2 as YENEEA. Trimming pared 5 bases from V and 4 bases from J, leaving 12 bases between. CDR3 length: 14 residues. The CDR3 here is CASSPGTVNQPQHF. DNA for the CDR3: TGTGCCAGCAGCCCAGGGACTGTGAATCAGCCCCAGCATTTT.

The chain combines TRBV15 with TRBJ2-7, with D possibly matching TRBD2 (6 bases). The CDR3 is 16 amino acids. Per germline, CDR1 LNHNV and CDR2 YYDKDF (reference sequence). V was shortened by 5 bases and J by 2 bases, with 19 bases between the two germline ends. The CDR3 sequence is CATSLDFSGGAYEQYF. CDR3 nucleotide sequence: TGTGCCACCAGCCTTGACTTTAGCGGTGGGGCCTACGAGCAGTACTTC.

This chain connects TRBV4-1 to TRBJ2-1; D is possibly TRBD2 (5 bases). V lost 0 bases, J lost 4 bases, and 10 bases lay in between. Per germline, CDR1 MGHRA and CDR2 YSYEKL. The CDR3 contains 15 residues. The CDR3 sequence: CASSQDMGAYNEQFF. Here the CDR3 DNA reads TGCGCCAGCAGCCAAGATATGGGAGCTTACAATGAGCAGTTCTTC.

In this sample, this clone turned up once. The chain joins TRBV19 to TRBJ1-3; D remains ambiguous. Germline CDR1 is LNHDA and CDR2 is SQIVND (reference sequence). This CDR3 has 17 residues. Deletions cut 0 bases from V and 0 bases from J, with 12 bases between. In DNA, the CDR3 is TGTGCCAGTAGTATAGATCGTCCCCGTCTCTCTGGAAACACCATATATTTT. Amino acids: CASSIDRPRLSGNTIYF.

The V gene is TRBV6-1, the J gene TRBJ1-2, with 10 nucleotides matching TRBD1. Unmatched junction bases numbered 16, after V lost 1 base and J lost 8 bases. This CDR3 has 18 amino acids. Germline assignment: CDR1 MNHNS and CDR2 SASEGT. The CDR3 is CASSEGRQGALVAEGYTF. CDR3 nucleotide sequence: TGTGCCAGCAGTGAAGGCCGACAGGGGGCGCTTGTCGCGGAGGGCTACACCTTC.

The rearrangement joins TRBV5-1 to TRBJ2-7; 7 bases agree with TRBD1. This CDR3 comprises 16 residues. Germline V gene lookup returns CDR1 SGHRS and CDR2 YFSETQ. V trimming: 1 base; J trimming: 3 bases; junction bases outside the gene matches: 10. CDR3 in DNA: TGCGCCAGCAGCTTGTTTGGCATGGGACAGAACTACGAGCAGTACTTC. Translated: CASSLFGMGQNYEQYF.

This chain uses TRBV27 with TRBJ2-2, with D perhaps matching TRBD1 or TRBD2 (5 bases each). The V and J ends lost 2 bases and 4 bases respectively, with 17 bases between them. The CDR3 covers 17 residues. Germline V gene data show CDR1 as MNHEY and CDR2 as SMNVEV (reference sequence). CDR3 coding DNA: TGTGCCAGCAGTTTAGTAAAGGGAGTGGGGCCCACCGGGGAGCTGTTTTTT. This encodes CASSLVKGVGPTGELFF.

CDR3 nucleotides: TGTGCCAGCAGTTACACGGACAGGGCGGATTCACCCCTCCACTTT. It codes for CASSYTDRADSPLHF. J is TRBJ1-6 and V is TRBV6-5, with TRBD1 matching over 8 bases. J was trimmed by 8 bases and V by 2 bases; bases with no gene match: 5. The CDR3 is 15 amino acids. Germline CDR1 is MNHEY and CDR2 is SVGAGI.

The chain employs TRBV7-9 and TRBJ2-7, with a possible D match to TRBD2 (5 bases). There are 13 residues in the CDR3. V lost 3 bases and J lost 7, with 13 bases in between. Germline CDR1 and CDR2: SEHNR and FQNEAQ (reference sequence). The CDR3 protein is CASSFDLPGEQYF. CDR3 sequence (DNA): TGTGCCAGCAGCTTCGACCTCCCGGGAGAGCAGTACTTC.

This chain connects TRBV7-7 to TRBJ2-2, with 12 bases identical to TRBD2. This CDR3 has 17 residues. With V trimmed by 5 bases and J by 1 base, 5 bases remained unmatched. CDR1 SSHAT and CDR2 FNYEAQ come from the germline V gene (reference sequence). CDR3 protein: CASSPRTSGMNTGELFF. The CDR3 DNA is TGTGCCAGCAGCCCCCGGACTAGCGGGATGAACACCGGGGAGCTGTTTTTT.